The next 24 T cell receptor beta chains were all read from a single sample in a study of human T cells and chemical hapten exposure. TCRdb re-called the RACE reads with MiXCR, one entry per CDR3 protein. The data hold under 110,000 distinct CDR3 sequences, with 9% to 15% observed a single time. Described time point: pre-sensitization, week 0. This sample's treatment: therapeutic diphenylcyclopropenone sensitization with weekly scalp DPC. The starting material was whole blood, obtained in connection with sensitization to the hapten diphenylcyclopropenone (DPC). The receptor set was obtained from a woman in her 50s with alopecia areata. Some clones in this sample may be carry-over from other donors' samples.

The CDR3 region is CSVRPTGANVLTF. Written as DNA, the CDR3 is TGCAGCGTCCGACCCACTGGGGCCAACGTCCTGACTTTC. The rearrangement links TRBV29-1 to TRBJ2-6; D unresolved. Germline CDR1 SQVTM, CDR2 ANQGSEA. CDR3 size: 13 residues. V was shortened by 6 bases and J by 2 bases, with 8 bases between the two germline ends.

This clonotype was recorded a few times. V and J are TRBV6-5 and TRBJ2-3, with 7 bases identical to TRBD1. V shed 7 bases, J shed 11 bases, and the junction held 15 bases outside the gene matches. Germline CDR1 and CDR2: MNHEY and SVGAGI. The CDR3 extends over 14 amino acids. The CDR3 DNA follows: TGTGCCAGCACTTCAAGCCCGACAGGGCAGGAGCAGTATTTT. Translated, it gives CASTSSPTGQEQYF.

This sequence joins TRBV28 and TRBJ2-6; D not certain. Per the germline V gene, CDR1 is MDHEN and CDR2 is SYDVKM. Trimming pared 3 bases from V and 0 bases from J, leaving 6 bases between. The CDR3 totals 15 residues. The CDR3 here is CASSLFSSGANVLTF. The CDR3 nucleotides are TGTGCCAGCAGTTTGTTTAGCTCTGGGGCCAACGTCCTGACTTTC. Using reference TRBV28 and TRBJ2-6 for the parts outside the CDR3, the full variable domain is DVKVTQSSRYLVKRTGEKVFLECVQDMDHENMFWYRQDPGLGLRLIYFSYDVKMKEKGDIPEGYSVSREKKERFSLILESASTNQTSMYLCASSLFSSGANVLTFGAGSRLTVL.

The V call is TRBV18, the J call TRBJ1-5; D is unresolved. Trimming cost V 2 bases and J 4 bases, with 6 bases left between them. The CDR3 spans 13 residues. CDR1 is KGHSH and CDR2 is LQKENI in the germline V gene. The CDR3 reads CASSPGQNQPQHF. CDR3 coding DNA: TGTGCCAGCTCACCAGGCCAAAATCAGCCCCAGCATTTT.

The chain employs TRBV7-9 and TRBJ2-5, with 7 positions matching TRBD2. The CDR3 covers 16 residues. With 1 base clipped from V and 2 bases from J, the junction kept 7 bases outside the gene matches. CDR1 and CDR2 from the germline V gene are SEHNR and FQNEAQ (reference sequence). CDR3: CASSLDRLADQETQYF. Written as DNA, the CDR3 is TGTGCCAGCAGCTTAGATCGCCTAGCGGATCAAGAGACCCAGTACTTC.

This clonotype was seen more than once but under ten times. The DNA of the CDR3 is TGCAGTGCTAGACCAGCGGGGGGCTCAGATTTCTACGAGCAGTACTTC. Translated, it gives CSARPAGGSDFYEQYF. The chain has TRBV20-1 and TRBJ2-7; TRBD2 matches at 9 bases. CDR1 DFQATT and CDR2 SNEGSKA come from the germline V gene (reference sequence). Unmatched junction bases numbered 11, after V lost 2 bases and J lost 3 bases. The CDR3 totals 16 residues.

This clonotype has ten or more counts. This chain links TRBV28 with TRBJ1-1; no reliable D call. The CDR3 length is 15 residues. Germline-derived CDR1 and CDR2 are MDHEN and SYDVKM. V shed 10 bases and J shed 4 bases, with 22 bases lying between them. The CDR3 is CAILAPEGVPTEAFF. CDR3 sequence (DNA): TGTGCCATCCTAGCTCCCGAAGGCGTCCCCACTGAAGCTTTCTTT.

This clonotype was seen only once. At one end, the junction sequence differs from germline, possibly due to a read error. The CDR3 DNA follows: TGCGCTAGCAGCTTTGACCAGCGGGGTGCTGGGGCGCAGTATTTT. Its translation: CASSFDQRGAGAQYF. This sequence joins TRBV5-1 and TRBJ2-3; TRBD2 agrees at 7 bases. The CDR3 length is 15 residues. Germline CDR1 SGHRS, CDR2 YFSETQ. Full variable domain (outside the CDR3, taken from reference TRBV5-1 and TRBJ2-3): KAGVTQTPRYLIKTRGQQVTLSCSPISGHRSVSWYQQTPGQGLQFLFEYFSETQRNKGNFPGRFSGRQFSNSRSEMNVSTLELGDSALYLCASSFDQRGAGAQYFGPGTRLTVL.

The table lists this clonotype with a few counts. The chain couples TRBV7-9 to TRBJ2-1; 14 nucleotides match TRBD2. The CDR3 extends over 19 amino acids. Germline V gene data show CDR1 as SEHNR and CDR2 as FQNEAQ (reference sequence). J gave up 0 bases and V 6 bases, and 10 bases lay outside the gene matches. The CDR3 nucleotides are TGTGCCAGCAGTCCCACGGTGACTAGCGGGAGGGCCTCCTACAATGAGCAGTTCTTC. As protein: CASSPTVTSGRASYNEQFF.

This sequence joins TRBV6-4 and TRBJ2-2; possible D gene TRBD1, 5 bases. CDR1 is MRHNA and CDR2 is SNTAGT in the germline V gene. V shed 2 bases and J shed 4 bases, with 11 bases lying between them. The CDR3 has 15 residues. DNA of the CDR3: TGTGCCAGCAGTGACCGACAGACCAGCACCGGGGAGCTGTTTTTT. Encoded protein: CASSDRQTSTGELFF.

The chain couples TRBV10-1 to TRBJ2-3, with a possible D match to TRBD2 (6 bases). V lost 9 bases, J lost 1 base, and 17 bases lay in between. The CDR3 has 15 residues. Germline assignment: CDR1 WNHNN and CDR2 SYGVQD (reference sequence). CDR3 protein: CARPPFGGGTDTQYF. The CDR3 nucleotides are TGCGCCAGACCACCGTTCGGGGGAGGCACAGATACGCAGTATTTT.

This clonotype was observed a handful of times. The rearrangement joins TRBV6-6 to TRBJ2-3, with D hard to call. The V end was cut by 5 bases, the J end by 6 bases, with 9 bases between. From germline, CDR1 is MNHNY and CDR2 SVGAGI (reference sequence). The CDR3 length is 12 residues. In nucleotides, the CDR3 is TGTGCCAGCAGTATATTGAGGGATACGCAGTATTTT. Translated: CASSILRDTQYF.

The rearrangement links TRBV6-6 to TRBJ1-1; D uncertain. CDR3 length: 13 residues. Per germline, CDR1 MNHNY and CDR2 SVGAGI (reference sequence). Deletions cut 6 bases from V and 1 base from J, with 9 bases between. The CDR3 DNA sequence: TGTGCCAGCAGCGCAGATTGGAACACTGAAGCTTTCTTT. This gives the protein CASSADWNTEAFF.

This clonotype has a count of ten or more. The chain joins TRBV4-1 to TRBJ2-5; a weak D match, TRBD2 (6 bases). CDR3 length equals 16 residues. CDR1 is MGHRA and CDR2 is YSYEKL in the germline V gene. The V end lost 2 bases, the J end lost 3 bases, and 16 bases lay between the germline ends. CDR3 residues: CASSQPRTGGKETQYF. In DNA, the CDR3 is TGCGCCAGCAGCCAACCCCGGACTGGGGGGAAAGAGACCCAGTACTTC.

This clonotype was seen a few times. The V gene is TRBV12-1, the J gene TRBJ2-5; TRBD1, the D gene given by the table, was not confirmed from the DNA. TRBV12-1 is tagged as a pseudogene. CDR3 size: 13 residues. Written as DNA, the CDR3 is TGTGCCAGCAGCCCAGACAGGGAAGAGACCCAGTACTTC. It yields the protein CASSPDREETQYF.

This clonotype showed up just a few times. The V call is TRBV5-1, the J call TRBJ2-5; D remains ambiguous. This CDR3 has 14 amino acids. Trimming took 0 bases from V and 2 from J, leaving 8 bases between them. CDR1 SGHRS and CDR2 YFSETQ come from the germline V gene. The chain's CDR3 is CASSLGRLQETQYF. For the CDR3, the DNA is TGCGCCAGCAGCTTGGGTCGGCTACAAGAGACCCAGTACTTC.

This clonotype appeared many times. The chain recombines TRBV11-1 with TRBJ2-7; 7 nucleotides align to TRBD2. Per the germline V gene, CDR1 is SGHAT and CDR2 is FQDESV (reference sequence). V dropped 5 bases and J dropped 2; count of bases not matched to a gene: 9. The length of the CDR3 is 15 residues. CDR3 sequence reads: CASSPREEDTYEQYF. The DNA of the CDR3 is TGTGCCAGCAGCCCCCGGGAGGAGGATACCTACGAGCAGTACTTC.

The rearrangement uses TRBV6-5 and TRBJ2-1; D remains unclear. V was cut by 0 bases and J by 2 bases, with 14 bases left in between. The CDR3 sequence is 17 residues long. Germline CDR1 and CDR2: MNHEY and SVGAGI. The CDR3 DNA follows: TGTGCCAGCAGTTACTCGGTCGCCAGCGAGACCTACAATGAGCAGTTCTTC. Encoded protein: CASSYSVASETYNEQFF.

This clonotype came up many times. The J gene is TRBJ2-7, the V gene TRBV28; D is undetermined. Deletions cut 5 bases from V and 0 bases from J, with 14 bases between. Per germline, CDR1 MDHEN and CDR2 SYDVKM. CDR3 size: 15 residues. CDR3 sequence: CASSPSAYSSYEQYF. CDR3 nucleotides: TGTGCCAGCAGTCCCTCGGCATACTCCTCCTACGAGCAGTACTTC.

This clonotype was seen a few times. The chain couples TRBV29-1 to TRBJ2-1, with 7 bases aligning to TRBD1. V was clipped by 6 bases and J by 4 bases; unmatched bases: 12. This CDR3 is built from 15 residues. From germline, CDR1 is SQVTM and CDR2 ANQGSEA. CDR3 residues: CSVIATGKGYNEQFF. The DNA for the CDR3 is TGCAGCGTAATCGCGACAGGGAAGGGATACAATGAGCAGTTCTTC.

Only a few counts were recorded for this clonotype. V is TRBV6-5 and J is TRBJ2-3, with a weak D call TRBD1 (6 bases). V was cut by 3 bases and J by 5 bases, with 15 bases left in between. The CDR3 has 15 amino acids. Per the germline V gene, CDR1 is MNHEY and CDR2 is SVGAGI. The CDR3 nucleotides are TGTGCCAGCAGTTATTTTGGACAGCCTGGAGATACGCAGTATTTT. This encodes CASSYFGQPGDTQYF.

This clonotype was recorded at least ten times. The chain has TRBV6-5 and TRBJ2-2; D might be TRBD2 (6 bases). V dropped 2 bases and J dropped 0 bases, with 10 bases sitting between them. In germline, CDR1 is MNHEY, CDR2 SVGAGI. This CDR3 has 16 residues. The CDR3 coding sequence is TGTGCCAGCAGTTACCGTCGGACTACGAACACCGGGGAGCTGTTTTTT. This translates into CASSYRRTTNTGELFF.

This clonotype showed up just a few times. The chain uses TRBV12-3 or TRBV12-4 and TRBJ1-4, with D tentatively TRBD1 (6 bases). CDR3 size: 14 residues. Trimming stripped 3 bases from V and 4 bases from J, with 9 bases between. DNA for the CDR3: TGTGCCAGCAGTTTCCAGGGGTTTAATGAAAAACTGTTTTTT. Amino acids: CASSFQGFNEKLFF.

This clonotype has more than one count but fewer than ten. The chain employs TRBV6-2 or TRBV6-3 and TRBJ1-5; D gene ambiguous. This CDR3 contains 17 residues. Trimming took off 0 bases at V and 0 bases at J, with 12 bases between the two ends. Germline V CDR1 and CDR2: MNHEY, SVGEGT. The CDR3 region is CASSYSFSLYSNQPQHF. The CDR3 DNA reads TGTGCCAGCAGTTACTCGTTCAGCCTCTATAGCAATCAGCCCCAGCATTTT.